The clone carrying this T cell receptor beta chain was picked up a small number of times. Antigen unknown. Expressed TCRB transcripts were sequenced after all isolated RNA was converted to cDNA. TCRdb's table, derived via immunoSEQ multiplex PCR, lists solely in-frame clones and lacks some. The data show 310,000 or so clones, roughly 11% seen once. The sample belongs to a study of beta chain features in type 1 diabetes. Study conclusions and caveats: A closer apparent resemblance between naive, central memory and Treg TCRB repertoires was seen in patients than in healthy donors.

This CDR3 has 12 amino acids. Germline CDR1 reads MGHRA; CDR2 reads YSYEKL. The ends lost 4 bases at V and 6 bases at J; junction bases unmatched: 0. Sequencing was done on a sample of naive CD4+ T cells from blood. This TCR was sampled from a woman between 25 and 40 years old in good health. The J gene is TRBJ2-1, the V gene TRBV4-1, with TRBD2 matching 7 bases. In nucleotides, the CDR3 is TGCGCCAGCAGCCGGACTAGCAATGAGCAGTTCTTC. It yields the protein CASSRTSNEQFF.